The source of this TCR beta chain is a study of OX40 agonist ivuxolimab in advanced cancers. Study-wide background: The patients' treatment was ivuxolimab, an agonistic anti-OX40 (CD134) antibody. Hepatocellular carcinoma, melanoma, renal cell or head and neck cancer was diagnosed in the dose-escalation patients.

Data came from immunoSEQ multiplex PCR; TCRdb stores just in-frame clones and leaves some out. The profile shows about 63,000 clones, 80% to 90% of them singletons. Sequencing was performed on CD4+ or CD8+ T cells sorted from blood, taken in a trial of the OX40 agonist ivuxolimab. This clonotype was sampled from an adult with an advanced solid tumor such as melanoma, head and neck, liver or kidney cancer.

The CDR3 nucleotides are TGTGCCAGTAGTATAGGAGGCCAGCCCCAGCATTTT. Translation gives CASSIGGQPQHF. The chain combines TRBV19 with TRBJ1-5; D uncertain. The CDR3 sequence is 12 residues long. Trimming shortened V by 1 base and J by 7 bases, and 5 bases separated the two germline ends. The germline CDR1 and CDR2 sequences are LNHDA and SQIVND (reference sequence).